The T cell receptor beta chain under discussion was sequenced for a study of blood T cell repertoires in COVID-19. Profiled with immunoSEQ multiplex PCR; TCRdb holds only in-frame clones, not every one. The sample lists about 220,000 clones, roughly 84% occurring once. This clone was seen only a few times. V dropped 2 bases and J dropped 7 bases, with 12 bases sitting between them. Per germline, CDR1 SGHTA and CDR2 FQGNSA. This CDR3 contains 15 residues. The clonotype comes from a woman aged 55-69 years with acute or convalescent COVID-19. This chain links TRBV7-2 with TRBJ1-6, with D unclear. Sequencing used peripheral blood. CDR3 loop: CASSLSRMANSPLHF. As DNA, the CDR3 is TGTGCCAGCAGCTTATCCAGGATGGCAAATTCACCCCTCCACTTT.